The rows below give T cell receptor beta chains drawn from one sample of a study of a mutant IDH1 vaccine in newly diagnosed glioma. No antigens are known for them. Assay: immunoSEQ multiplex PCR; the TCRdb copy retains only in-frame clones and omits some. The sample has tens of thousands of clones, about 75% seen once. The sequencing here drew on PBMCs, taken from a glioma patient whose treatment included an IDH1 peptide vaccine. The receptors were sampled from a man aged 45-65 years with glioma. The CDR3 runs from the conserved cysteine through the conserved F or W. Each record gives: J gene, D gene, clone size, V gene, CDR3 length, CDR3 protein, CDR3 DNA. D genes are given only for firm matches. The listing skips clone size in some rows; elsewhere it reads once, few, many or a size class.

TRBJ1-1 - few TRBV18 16 CASSPRQARLNTEAFF TGTGCCAGCTCACCGCGACAGGCCCGATTGAACACTGAAGCTTTCTTT
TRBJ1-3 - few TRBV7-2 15 CASSLWGLSGNTIYF TGTGCCAGCAGCTTATGGGGACTCTCTGGAAACACCATATATTTT
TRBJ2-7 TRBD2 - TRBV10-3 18 CAIREAGGEFEKSYEQYF TGTGCCATCAGGGAGGCCGGGGGGGAGTTTGAAAAGTCCTACGAGCAGTACTTC
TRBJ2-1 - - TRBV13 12 CASSLRANEQFF TGTGCCAGCAGCCTAAGGGCCAATGAGCAGTTCTTC
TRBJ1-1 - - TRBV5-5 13 CASKPIAGTEAFF TGTGCCAGCAAACCCATAGCAGGCACTGAAGCTTTCTTT
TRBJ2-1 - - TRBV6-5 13 CASSFLGAREQFF TGTGCCAGCAGTTTCCTGGGGGCGCGCGAGCAGTTCTTC
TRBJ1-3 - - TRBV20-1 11 CSALQGNTIYF TGCAGTGCTCTGCAGGGAAACACCATATATTTT
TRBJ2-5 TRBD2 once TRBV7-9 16 CASSLAGGTSKETQYF TGTGCCAGCAGCTTAGCGGGGGGGACTAGTAAAGAGACCCAATACTTC
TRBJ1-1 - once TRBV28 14 CASSGSRGNTEAFF TGTGCCAGCAGTGGAAGTAGAGGAAACACTGAAGCTTTCTTT
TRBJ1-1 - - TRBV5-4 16 CASSLANGMGGTEAFF TGTGCCAGCAGCTTGGCCAATGGAATGGGGGGGACTGAAGCTTTCTTT
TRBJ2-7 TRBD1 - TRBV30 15 CAWSVGDRGLREQYF TGTGCCTGGAGCGTCGGGGACAGGGGGCTGAGAGAGCAGTACTTC
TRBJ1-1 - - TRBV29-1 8 CSVELWGF TGCAGCGTTGAATTATGGGGATTT
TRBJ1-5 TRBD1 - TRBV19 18 CASSPTGGASYSNQPQHF TGTGCCAGTAGTCCGACAGGGGGCGCATCTTACAGCAATCAGCCCCAGCATTTT
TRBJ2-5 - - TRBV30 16 CAWSPLPGTLAETQYF TGTGCCTGGAGTCCGCTACCCGGGACGCTAGCAGAGACCCAGTACTTC
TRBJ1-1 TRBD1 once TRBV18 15 CASSPEQGRGTEAFF TGTGCCAGCTCACCTGAACAGGGGAGGGGGACTGAAGCTTTCTTT
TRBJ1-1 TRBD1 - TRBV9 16 CASSTHHRGRGTEAFF TGTGCCAGCAGCACCCACCACAGGGGGCGGGGCACTGAAGCTTTCTTT
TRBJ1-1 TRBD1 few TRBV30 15 CAWSVPRQGNTEAFF TGTGCCTGGAGTGTTCCTAGACAGGGGAACACTGAAGCTTTCTTT
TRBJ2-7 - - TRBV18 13 CASSPSGFDEQYF TGTGCCAGCTCACCCTCAGGGTTTGACGAGCAGTACTTC
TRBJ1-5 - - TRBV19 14 CASRIRGIYQPQHF TGTGCCAGCAGGATTAGAGGGATTTATCAGCCCCAGCATTTT
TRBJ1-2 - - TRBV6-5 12 CASHSLNYGYTF TGTGCCAGTCACAGCCTTAACTATGGCTACACCTTC
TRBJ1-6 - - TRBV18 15 CASSPSAGNNSPLHF TGTGCCAGCTCACCATCGGCGGGTAATAATTCACCCCTCCACTTT
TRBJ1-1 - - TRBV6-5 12 CASSTPGDRAFF TGTGCCAGCAGTACCCCGGGTGATCGGGCTTTCTTT
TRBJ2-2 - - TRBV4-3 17 CASSQGPGDGDTGELFF TGCGCCAGCAGCCAAGGCCCTGGGGACGGGGACACCGGGGAGCTGTTTTTT
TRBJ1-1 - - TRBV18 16 CASSPPISGEGTEAFF TGTGCCAGCTCACCACCGATTTCAGGGGAGGGAACTGAAGCTTTCTTT
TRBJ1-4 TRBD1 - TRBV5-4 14 CASSGTGRDEKLFF TGTGCCAGCAGCGGGACAGGGAGGGATGAAAAACTGTTTTTT
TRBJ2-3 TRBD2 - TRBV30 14 CAWNTGGMTDTQYF TGTGCCTGGAATACCGGGGGGATGACAGATACGCAGTATTTT
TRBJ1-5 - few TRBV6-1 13 CASSGASNQPQHF TGTGCCAGCAGTGGAGCTAGCAATCAGCCCCAGCATTTT
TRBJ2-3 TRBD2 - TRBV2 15 CASSVLAEFTDTQYF TGTGCCAGCAGTGTACTAGCGGAGTTCACAGATACGCAGTATTTT
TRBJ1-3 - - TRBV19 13 CASSSGAGNTIYF TGTGCCAGTAGTTCCGGGGCTGGAAACACCATATATTTT
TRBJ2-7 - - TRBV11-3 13 CASSLDSVREQYF TGTGCCAGCAGCTTGGATAGCGTCCGGGAGCAGTACTTC
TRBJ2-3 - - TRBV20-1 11 CSARGSDTQYF TGCAGTGCTAGAGGCTCAGATACGCAGTATTTT
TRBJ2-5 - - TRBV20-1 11 CSARAPETQYF TGCAGTGCTAGAGCCCCAGAGACCCAGTACTTC
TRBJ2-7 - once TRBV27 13 CASSFSHPYEQYF TGTGCCAGCAGTTTTAGCCACCCCTACGAGCAGTACTTC